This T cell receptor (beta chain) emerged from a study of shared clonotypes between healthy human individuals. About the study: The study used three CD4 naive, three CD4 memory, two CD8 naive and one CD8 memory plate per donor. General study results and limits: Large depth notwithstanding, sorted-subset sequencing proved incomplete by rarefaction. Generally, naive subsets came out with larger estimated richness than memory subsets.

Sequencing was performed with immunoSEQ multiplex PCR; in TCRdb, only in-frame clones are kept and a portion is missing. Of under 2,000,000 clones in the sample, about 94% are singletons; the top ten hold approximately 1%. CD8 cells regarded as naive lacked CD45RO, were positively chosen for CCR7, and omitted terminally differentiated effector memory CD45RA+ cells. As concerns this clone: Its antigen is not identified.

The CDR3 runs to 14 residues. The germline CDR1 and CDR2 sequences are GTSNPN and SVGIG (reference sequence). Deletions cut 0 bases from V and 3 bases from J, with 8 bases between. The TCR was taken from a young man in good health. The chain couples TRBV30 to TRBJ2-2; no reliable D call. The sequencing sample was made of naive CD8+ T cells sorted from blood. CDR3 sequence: CAWSVAIYTGELFF. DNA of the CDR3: TGTGCCTGGAGTGTTGCCATCTACACCGGGGAGCTGTTTTTT.